Shown below are 11 T cell receptor beta chains from a single sample sequenced in a study of tumor and adjacent non-tumor tissue in lung cancer. The template was RNA from unsorted bulk tissue. The normal lung tissue was taken more than 3 cm from the tumor edge. TCRbeta libraries were built with three rounds of nested PCR, modified from ARM-PCR. A single record per CDR3 protein comes from TCRdb applying MiXCR to the multiplex PCR reads. The sample yields about 100,000 distinct CDR3 sequences, more than 55% seen once. The specimen was distant non-tumor lung tissue. The source of these receptors is a man aged 25 to 45 with non-small cell lung cancer.

Remarks on this clonotype: This may be a read error: a much more frequent sequence differs by one nucleotide. The chain is built from TRBV20-1 and TRBJ2-1, with TRBD2 identical over 11 bases. CDR3 size: 14 residues. CDR1 and CDR2 from the germline V gene are DFQATT and SNEGSKA (reference sequence). V shed 5 bases and J 11 bases; nucleotides not matched to a gene: 11. CDR3 sequence: CSAPSGGRSDKQFF. The CDR3 region has the DNA TGCAGTGCTCCTAGCGGGGGGCGGTCGGATAAGCAGTTCTTC.

Points on this clonotype: The germline gene is not matched at one end of the junction; a read error may be the cause. This sequence joins TRBV10-3 and TRBJ2-3; 11 bases map to TRBD2. The CDR3 extends over 16 amino acids. In germline, CDR1 is ENHRY, CDR2 SYGVKD. CDR3 DNA: TGTGCCATCAGCGATAGCGGGAGGGCTAGCATAGATACGCAGTATTTT. Residues: CAISDSGRASIDTQYF.

The chain has TRBV5-1 and TRBJ2-7; tentative D call: TRBD2 (5 bases). CDR3 size: 15 residues. The V gene lost 3 bases and the J gene lost 4 bases, with 17 bases spanning the gap. Germline V CDR1 and CDR2: SGHRS, YFSETQ. The CDR3, as DNA: TGCGCCAGCAGCTCCGGAGTAGGAACTAGTTACGAGCAGTACTTC. This encodes CASSSGVGTSYEQYF.

Of note for this clonotype: This likely comes from a read error, as the CDR3 has no conserved phenylalanine or tryptophan at its end. The chain employs TRBV5-1 and TRBJ2-3, with TRBD2 matching over 12 bases. This CDR3 contains 16 residues. V shed 0 bases and J 4 bases; nucleotides not matched to a gene: 3. The germline CDR1 and CDR2 sequences are SGHRS and YFSETQ. CDR3 protein: CASSLGLAGAPDTQYL. CDR3 sequence (DNA): TGCGCCAGCAGCTTGGGACTAGCGGGGGCCCCAGATACGCAGTATTTA.

A word on this clonotype: A much bigger clone sits one base away, suggesting this may be a read error. CDR3 nucleotides: TGTGGCAGCAGGAGGGGGAGCGGGAGAACCGGGGAGCTGTTTTTT. This sequence encodes CGSRRGSGRTGELFF. V and J are TRBV6-1 and TRBJ2-2, with 8 bases lining up with TRBD2. The CDR3 contains 15 residues. The germline V gene has CDR1 MNHNS and CDR2 SASEGT.

Turning to this clonotype: No conserved phenylalanine or tryptophan ends this CDR3, so it is likely a read error. V is TRBV4-1 and J is TRBJ1-2; D may be TRBD1 (5 bases). V dropped 3 bases and J dropped 4 bases, with 24 bases sitting between them. The CDR3 contains 18 residues. Germline CDR1 and CDR2: MGHRA and YSYEKL. The DNA for the CDR3 is TGCGCCAGCAGCCAGGACTCAACCGGGACCAGAAGTCTCTATGGCTACACCTTA. Its protein product is CASSQDSTGTRSLYGYTL.

As regards this clonotype: Since a much larger clone is just one base distant, this may be a read error. This rearrangement joins TRBV5-6 to TRBJ1-6, with D unclear. Trimming stripped 0 bases from V and 7 bases from J, with 8 bases between. The CDR3 consists of 14 residues. CDR1 and CDR2 (germline): SGHDT, YYEEEE. Here the CDR3 DNA reads TGTGCCAGCAGCTTGGTGGGCGGCAATTCACCCCTCCACTTT. It translates to CASSLVGGNSPLHF.

About this clonotype: A much more abundant neighbour one base away suggests this may be a read error. The rearrangement joins TRBV12-5 to TRBJ2-3; TRBD1 or TRBD2 may be the D gene (5 bases each). This CDR3 has 13 residues. The germline gives CDR1 LGHNT, CDR2 FRNRAP. CDR3 bases: TGTGGTAGTGTTGGGGACGCAGCAGATACGCAGTATTTT. Its protein product is CGSVGDAADTQYF.

Remarks on this clonotype: One end of the junction varies from germline; a read error may be responsible. V and J are TRBV11-1 and TRBJ2-4; no firm D call. The CDR3 length is 16 residues. Germline CDR1 is SGHAT and CDR2 is FQDESV (reference sequence). CDR3 nucleotides: TGTGCCAGCACCCACTCAGGTAGGGCGACCAATAACATTCATTACTTC. Its protein product is CASTHSGRATNNIHYF.

This clonotype was seen only a few times. This may come from a read error, since a much larger clone is one base off. This chain connects TRBV12-3 or TRBV12-4 to TRBJ2-3; TRBD1 might be the D (5 bases). CDR3 size: 14 residues. CDR3 amino acids: CASSLGVDTGTQYF. The CDR3 region has the DNA TGTGCCAGCAGTTTAGGAGTAGACACAGGTACGCAGTATTTT.

Concerning this clonotype itself: One junction end does not reproduce the germline sequence, and a read error may be involved. The chain has TRBV6-5 and TRBJ1-3; D remains unclear. Germline values: CDR1 MNHEY, CDR2 SVGAGI. The CDR3 is 13 amino acids. The CDR3 region has the DNA TGTGCCGGCAGTTACTCTCCTGGAAACACCATATATTTT. As protein: CAGSYSPGNTIYF.